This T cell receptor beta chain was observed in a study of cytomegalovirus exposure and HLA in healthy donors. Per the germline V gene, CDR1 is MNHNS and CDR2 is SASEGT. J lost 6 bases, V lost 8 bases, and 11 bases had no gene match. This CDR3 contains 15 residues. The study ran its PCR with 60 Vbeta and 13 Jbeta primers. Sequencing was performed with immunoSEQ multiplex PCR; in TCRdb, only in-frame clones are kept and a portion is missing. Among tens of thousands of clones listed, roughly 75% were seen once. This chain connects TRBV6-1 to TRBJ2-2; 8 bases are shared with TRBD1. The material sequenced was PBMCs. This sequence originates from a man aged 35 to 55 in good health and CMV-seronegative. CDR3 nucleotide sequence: TGTGCCAGCGCTGAGGACAGGGCGTTGGCCGGGGAGCTGTTTTTT. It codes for CASAEDRALAGELFF.